The 13 T cell receptor beta chains in this list originate from one sample, sequenced in a study of glioma-infiltrating T cells. The iRepertoire nested amplicon-rescue multiplex PCR amplified TCR alpha and beta CDR3s from RNA. MiXCR, run by TCRdb on the multiplex PCR reads, gives a single entry per CDR3 protein. The data contain approximately 130,000 distinct CDR3 sequences, more than 20% of them singletons. The sequenced material came from glioma tissue, nonneoplastic brain tissue, or PBMCs (not recorded which). The receptors were sampled from a human donor with low-grade glioma or glioblastoma, undergoing nonglioma brain surgery, or in good health (not recorded which).

The V call is TRBV7-3, the J call TRBJ2-1; 9 bases agree with TRBD1. This CDR3 has 15 amino acids. With 5 bases clipped from V and 4 bases from J, the junction kept 6 bases outside the gene matches. Looked up from germline, CDR1 is SGHTA and CDR2 is FQGTGA. As DNA, the CDR3 is TGTGCCAGCAGCCTGGGGGGGACAGGGTACAATGAGCAGTTCTTC. Its translation is CASSLGGTGYNEQFF.

The rearrangement joins TRBV6-6 to TRBJ2-3; 10 positions agree with TRBD2. Germline V CDR1 and CDR2: MNHNY, SVGAGI (reference sequence). J gave up 2 bases and V 0 bases, and 5 bases lay outside the gene matches. This CDR3 is 17 amino acids long. As DNA, the CDR3 is TGTGCCAGCAGTTACTCCTTACTAGCGGGGACCACAGATACGCAGTATTTT. Its protein product is CASSYSLLAGTTDTQYF.

This clonotype showed up many times. The CDR3 DNA follows: TGTGCCAGCAGCCCTGGGACGTACGCGAACACCGGGGAGCTGTTTTTT. It codes for CASSPGTYANTGELFF. The J gene is TRBJ2-2, the V gene TRBV7-9; D may match TRBD1 or TRBD2 (5 bases each). The CDR3 is 16 residues long. V was trimmed by 5 bases and J by 0 bases, leaving 13 bases between them. Germline CDR1 and CDR2: SEHNR and FQNEAQ (reference sequence).

The rearrangement joins TRBV7-9 to TRBJ2-2; no definite D call. This CDR3 has 13 residues. The germline CDR1 and CDR2 sequences are SEHNR and FQNEAQ (reference sequence). V dropped 5 bases and J dropped 5 bases, with 9 bases sitting between them. The CDR3 region has the DNA TGTGCCAGCAGCCTACATGAAACCGGGGAGCTGTTTTTT. Translating gives CASSLHETGELFF.

The genes are TRBV6-1 and TRBJ2-7; D may be TRBD2 (5 bases). The V gene lost 6 bases and the J gene lost 7 bases, with 19 bases spanning the gap. The CDR3 consists of 14 residues. Germline V CDR1 and CDR2: MNHNS, SASEGT. CDR3 sequence: CASSSTRVVPEQYV. The DNA for the CDR3 is TGTGCCAGCAGCTCCACTAGGGTGGTCCCTGAGCAGTACGTC.

In its sample, this clonotype was seen many times. The V call is TRBV6-1, the J call TRBJ2-7; no firm D call. This CDR3 is built from 14 residues. The germline V gene encodes CDR1 MNHNS and CDR2 SASEGT. Deletions cut 6 bases from V and 2 bases from J, with 14 bases between. DNA of the CDR3: TGTGCCAGCAGGTCACAAGGTTCCGCCTACGAGCAGTACGTC. Amino acid sequence: CASRSQGSAYEQYV.

J is TRBJ2-1 and V is TRBV5-1; 11 nucleotides match TRBD2. J was trimmed by 5 bases and V by 4 bases; bases with no gene match: 2. Germline values: CDR1 SGHRS, CDR2 YFSETQ. The CDR3 is made up of 14 amino acids. CDR3 loop: CASSMGLADNEQFF. DNA of the CDR3: TGCGCCAGCAGCATGGGACTAGCGGACAATGAGCAGTTCTTC.

In this sample, this clonotype turned up a few times. V usage is TRBV19 and J usage is TRBJ1-6, with D possibly matching TRBD1 (6 bases). Germline V gives CDR1 LNHDA, CDR2 SQIVND (reference sequence). Trimming removed 6 bases at V and 8 bases at J, with 11 bases between. This CDR3 contains 13 residues. The CDR3 DNA reads as TGTGCCAGTAGCCGGGGGGCGGATTCACCCCTCCACTTT. It codes for CASSRGADSPLHF. The variable domain in full, with the rest retrieved from reference TRBV19 and TRBJ1-6, is DGGITQSPKYLFRKEGQNVTLSCEQNLNHDAMYWYRQDPGQGLRLIYYSQIVNDFQKGDIAEGYSVSREKKESFPLTVTSAQKNPTAFYLCASSRGADSPLHFGNGTRLTVT.

There are a few counts of this clonotype. V and J are TRBV20-1 and TRBJ1-1, with TRBD1 matching over 8 bases. Per the germline V gene, CDR1 is DFQATT and CDR2 is SNEGSKA (reference sequence). The CDR3 contains 15 residues. The V and J ends lost 1 base and 0 bases, in that order; junction bases with no gene match: 4. As DNA, the CDR3 is TGCAGTGCTAGAGGCCCAGGGGGCATGAACACTGAAGCTTTCTTT. This sequence encodes CSARGPGGMNTEAFF.

The chain has TRBV10-3 and TRBJ2-7, with unresolved D. The CDR3 loop spans 11 amino acids. Trimming took 2 bases from V and 5 from J, leaving 4 bases between them. Germline CDR1 ENHRY, CDR2 SYGVKD. The DNA of the CDR3 is TGTGCCATCAGTGAGGGAAACGAGCAGTACGTC. This gives the protein CAISEGNEQYV.

The sample holds a few counts of this clonotype. V usage is TRBV11-2 and J usage is TRBJ2-3; the match to TRBD2 covers 9 bases. The J segment lost 3 bases and the V segment lost 4 bases, leaving 5 bases of the junction unmatched. This CDR3 has 15 residues. Germline V gene lookup returns CDR1 SGHAT and CDR2 FQNNGV. Written as DNA, the CDR3 is TGTGCCAGCAGCTACTTAGCGGGGGCAACAGATACGCAGTATTTT. Translated, it gives CASSYLAGATDTQYF.

This clonotype was observed many times. V is TRBV7-9 and J is TRBJ2-3; 10 nucleotides agree with TRBD1. Trimming took 1 base from V and 4 from J; bases not matched to a gene: 2. Germline V gene lookup returns CDR1 SEHNR and CDR2 FQNEAQ (reference sequence). This CDR3 has 15 residues. CDR3 loop: CASSLGGTGADTQYF. CDR3 DNA: TGTGCCAGCAGCTTAGGTGGGACAGGGGCAGATACGCAGTATTTT. Full variable domain (missing parts from reference TRBV7-9 and TRBJ2-3): DTGVSQNPRHKITKRGQNVTFRCDPISEHNRLYWYRQTLGQGPEFLTYFQNEAQLEKSRLLSDRFSAERPKGSFSTLEIQRTEQGDSAMYLCASSLGGTGADTQYFGPGTRLTVL.

The chain couples TRBV5-1 to TRBJ2-3; 7 positions match TRBD2. CDR3 length equals 18 residues. The J segment lost 2 bases and the V segment lost 4 bases, leaving 16 bases of the junction unmatched. From germline, CDR1 is SGHRS and CDR2 YFSETQ. CDR3 sequence reads: CASSHPWVTGDYTDTQYF. The CDR3 coding sequence is TGCGCCAGCAGCCACCCATGGGTCACGGGGGACTACACAGATACGCAGTATTTT.